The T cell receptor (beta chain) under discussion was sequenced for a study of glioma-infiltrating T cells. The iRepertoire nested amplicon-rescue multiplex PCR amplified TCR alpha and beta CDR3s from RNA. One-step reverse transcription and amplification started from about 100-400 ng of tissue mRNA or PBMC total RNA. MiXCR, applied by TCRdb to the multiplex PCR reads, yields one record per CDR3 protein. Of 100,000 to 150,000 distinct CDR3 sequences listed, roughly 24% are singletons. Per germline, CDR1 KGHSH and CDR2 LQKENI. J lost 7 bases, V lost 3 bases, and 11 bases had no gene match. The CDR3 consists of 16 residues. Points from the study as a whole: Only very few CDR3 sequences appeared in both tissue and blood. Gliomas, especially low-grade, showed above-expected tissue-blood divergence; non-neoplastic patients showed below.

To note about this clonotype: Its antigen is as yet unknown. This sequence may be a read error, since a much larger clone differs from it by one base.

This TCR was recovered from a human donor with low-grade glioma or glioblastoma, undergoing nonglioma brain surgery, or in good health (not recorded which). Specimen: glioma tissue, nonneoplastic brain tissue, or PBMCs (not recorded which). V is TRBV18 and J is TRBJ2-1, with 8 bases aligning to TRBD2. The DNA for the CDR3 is TGTGCCAGCTCACCGCCGGGTGGAATAGCGGGAAATGAGCAGTTCTTC. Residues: CASSPPGGIAGNEQFF.